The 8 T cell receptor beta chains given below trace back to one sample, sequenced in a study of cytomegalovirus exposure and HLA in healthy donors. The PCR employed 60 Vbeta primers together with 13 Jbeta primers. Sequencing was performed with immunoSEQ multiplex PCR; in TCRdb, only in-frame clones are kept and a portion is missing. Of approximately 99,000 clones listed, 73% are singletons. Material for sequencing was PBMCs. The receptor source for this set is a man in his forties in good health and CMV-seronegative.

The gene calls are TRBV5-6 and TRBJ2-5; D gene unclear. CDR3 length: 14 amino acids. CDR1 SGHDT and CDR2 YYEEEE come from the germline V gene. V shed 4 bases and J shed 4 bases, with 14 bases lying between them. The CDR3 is CASSVAVGPETQYF. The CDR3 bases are TGTGCCAGCAGCGTCGCGGTAGGCCCAGAGACCCAGTACTTC.

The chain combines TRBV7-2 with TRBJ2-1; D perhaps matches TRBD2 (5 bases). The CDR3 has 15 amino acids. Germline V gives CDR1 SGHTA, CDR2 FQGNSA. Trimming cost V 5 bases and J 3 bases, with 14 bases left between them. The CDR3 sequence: CASSGLRGIYNEQFF. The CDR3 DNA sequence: TGTGCCAGCAGCGGCTTACGGGGAATCTACAATGAGCAGTTCTTC.

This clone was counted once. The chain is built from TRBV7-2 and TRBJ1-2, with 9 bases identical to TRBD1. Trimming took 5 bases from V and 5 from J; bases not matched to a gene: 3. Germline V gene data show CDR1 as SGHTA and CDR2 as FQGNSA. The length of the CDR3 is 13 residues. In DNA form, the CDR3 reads TGTGCCAGCAGCATGACAGGGGGGTATGGCTACACCTTC. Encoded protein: CASSMTGGYGYTF. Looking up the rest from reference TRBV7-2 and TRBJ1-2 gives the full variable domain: GAGVSQSPSNKVTEKGKDVELRCDPISGHTALYWYRQSLGQGLEFLIYFQGNSAPDKSGLPSDRFSAERTGGSVSTLTIQRTQQEDSAVYLCASSMTGGYGYTFGSGTRLTVV.

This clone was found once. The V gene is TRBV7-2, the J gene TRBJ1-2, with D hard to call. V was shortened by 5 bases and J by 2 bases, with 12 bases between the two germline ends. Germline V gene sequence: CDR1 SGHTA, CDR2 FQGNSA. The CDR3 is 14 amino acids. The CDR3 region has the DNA TGTGCCAGCAGCCCCAAGACGGGGAACTATGGCTACACCTTC. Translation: CASSPKTGNYGYTF.

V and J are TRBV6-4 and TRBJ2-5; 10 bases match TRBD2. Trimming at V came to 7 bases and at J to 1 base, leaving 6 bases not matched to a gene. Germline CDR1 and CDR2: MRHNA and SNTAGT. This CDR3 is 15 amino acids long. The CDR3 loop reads CASIRVAGGQETQYF. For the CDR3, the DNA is TGTGCCAGCATCAGGGTAGCGGGGGGCCAAGAGACCCAGTACTTC.

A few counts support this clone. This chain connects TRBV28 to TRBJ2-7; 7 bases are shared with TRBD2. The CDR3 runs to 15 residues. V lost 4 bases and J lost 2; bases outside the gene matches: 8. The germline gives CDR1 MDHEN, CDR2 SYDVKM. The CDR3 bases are TGTGCCAGCAGTTCCTCGGCTAGCGGTCCCTACGAGCAGTACTTC. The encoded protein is CASSSSASGPYEQYF. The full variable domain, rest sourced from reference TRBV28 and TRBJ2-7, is DVKVTQSSRYLVKRTGEKVFLECVQDMDHENMFWYRQDPGLGLRLIYFSYDVKMKEKGDIPEGYSVSREKKERFSLILESASTNQTSMYLCASSSSASGPYEQYFGPGTRLTVT.

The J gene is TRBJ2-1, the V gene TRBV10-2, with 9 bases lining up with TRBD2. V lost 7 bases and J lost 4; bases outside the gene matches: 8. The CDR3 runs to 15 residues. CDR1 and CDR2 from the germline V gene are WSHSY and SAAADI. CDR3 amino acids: CASNPGGGAYNEQFF. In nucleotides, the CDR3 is TGCGCCAGCAATCCTGGCGGGGGGGCATACAATGAGCAGTTCTTC.

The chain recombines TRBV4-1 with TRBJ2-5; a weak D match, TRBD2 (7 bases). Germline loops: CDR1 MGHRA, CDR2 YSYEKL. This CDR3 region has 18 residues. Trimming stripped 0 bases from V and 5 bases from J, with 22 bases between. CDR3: CASSQDLGGKRGGETQYF. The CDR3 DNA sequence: TGCGCCAGCAGCCAAGATCTTGGAGGGAAACGCGGGGGCGAGACCCAGTACTTC.